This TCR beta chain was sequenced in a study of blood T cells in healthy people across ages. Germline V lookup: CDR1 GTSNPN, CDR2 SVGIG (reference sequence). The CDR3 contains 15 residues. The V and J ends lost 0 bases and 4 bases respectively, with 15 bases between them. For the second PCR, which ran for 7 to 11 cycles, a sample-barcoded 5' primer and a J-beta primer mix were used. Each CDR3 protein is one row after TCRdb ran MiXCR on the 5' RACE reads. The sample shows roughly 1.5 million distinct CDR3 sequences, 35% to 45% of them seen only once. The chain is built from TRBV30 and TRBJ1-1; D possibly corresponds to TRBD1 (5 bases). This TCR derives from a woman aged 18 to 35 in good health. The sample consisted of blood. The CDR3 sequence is CAWSVWEGRSTEAFF. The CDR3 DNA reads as TGTGCCTGGAGTGTTTGGGAGGGGAGGAGCACTGAAGCTTTCTTT. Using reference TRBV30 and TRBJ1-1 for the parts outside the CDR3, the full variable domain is SQTIHQWPATLVQPVGSPLSLECTVEGTSNPNLYWYRQAAGRGLQLLFYSVGIGQISSEVPQNLSASRPQDRQFILSSKKLLLSDSGFYLCAWSVWEGRSTEAFFGQGTRLTVV.